This T cell receptor beta chain was observed in a study of graft-versus-host responses after intestinal transplantation. The wider study: Anti-thymocyte globulin induction was given to all recipients, followed by tacrolimus and steroids for 2 to 3 years. Study observations and caveats: GvH clonotypes were identified within recipient marrow, with a subset emerging first in ileum or blood.

The table came from immunoSEQ multiplex PCR; TCRdb's copy has only in-frame clones and leaves some out. The data contain about 86,000 clones, 88% of them singletons. This clone was recorded once. Its cognate antigen is unknown. The sample here was unstimulated CD4+ T cells sorted from spleen or lymph node cells, taken before transplant. The clonotype was recovered from a human donor who was the organ donor for an intestinal transplant.

CDR3 in DNA: TGTGCCAGCAGCTTACCCCCGCCGGGACAGGGGAGGAATGAAAAACTGTTTTTT. This gives the protein CASSLPPPGQGRNEKLFF. This sequence joins TRBV7-9 and TRBJ1-4; the match to TRBD1 covers 10 bases. This CDR3 region has 18 residues. Germline trimming cut 2 bases from V and 5 bases from J; bases unmatched to any gene: 11. In germline, CDR1 is SEHNR, CDR2 FQNEAQ (reference sequence).